These 28 T cell receptor beta chains were all obtained from the same sample, sequenced in a study of blood T cell repertoires in COVID-19. Sequenced by immunoSEQ multiplex PCR; TCRdb stores in-frame clones only, minus some. This sample has some 270,000 clones, with about 87% found just once. Sequenced: PBMCs or T cells enriched from blood (not recorded which). The source of these receptors is a woman aged 40 to 55 who had been exposed to COVID-19.

The V gene is TRBV12-3 or TRBV12-4, the J gene TRBJ1-1; no definite D call. CDR3 length: 13 residues. V lost 5 bases, J lost 5 bases, and 12 bases lay in between. The chain's CDR3 is CASSPGRGTEAFF. The CDR3 region has the DNA TGTGCCAGCAGTCCTGGCCGGGGTACTGAAGCTTTCTTT.

The chain is built from TRBV5-5 and TRBJ1-1, with D unclear. The ends were cut back, 4 bases at V and 4 bases at J, with 17 bases in the middle. The CDR3 covers 15 residues. CDR1 SGHKS and CDR2 YYEKEE come from the germline V gene (reference sequence). CDR3 protein: CASSPFLTWSTEAFF. The CDR3 bases are TGTGCCAGCAGCCCATTTTTGACTTGGAGCACTGAAGCTTTCTTT.

The chain couples TRBV6-6 to TRBJ2-7; TRBD1 agrees at 7 bases. CDR3 size: 15 residues. The V gene's germline CDR1 is MNHNY and CDR2 SVGAGI (reference sequence). V gave up 5 bases and J gave up 7 bases; unmatched junction bases: 14. For the CDR3, the DNA is TGTGCCAGCAGTAGTAGACAGGGACCTGAACTAGAGCAGTACGTC. Its protein is CASSSRQGPELEQYV.

The J gene is TRBJ1-5, the V gene TRBV6-1, with 8 bases aligning to TRBD1. The germline gives CDR1 MNHNS, CDR2 SASEGT. There are 15 residues in the CDR3. The J segment lost 6 bases and the V segment lost 3 bases, leaving 7 bases of the junction unmatched. The CDR3 loop is CASSETRTGTQPQHF. Here the CDR3 DNA reads TGTGCCAGCAGTGAGACCCGGACAGGGACTCAGCCCCAGCATTTT.

The chain uses TRBV7-3 and TRBJ2-2; the match to TRBD2 covers 13 bases. There are 16 residues in the CDR3. V lost 2 bases, J lost 7 bases, and 4 bases stayed unmatched. Per germline, CDR1 SGHTA and CDR2 FQGTGA. The CDR3 DNA is TGTGCCAGCAGCTTAGGACTAGCGGGAGAAGGCGGGGAGCTGTTTTTT. Its translation is CASSLGLAGEGGELFF.

The rearrangement links TRBV28 to TRBJ1-5; 8 bases fit TRBD1. The CDR3 consists of 14 residues. Per germline, CDR1 MDHEN and CDR2 SYDVKM. V trimming: 8 bases; J trimming: 3 bases; junction bases outside the gene matches: 6. The CDR3 loop is CASLGQANNQPQHF. As DNA, the CDR3 is TGTGCCAGCCTGGGACAGGCTAACAATCAGCCCCAGCATTTT.

The rearrangement links TRBV1 to TRBJ2-5; the table gives TRBD2 as D, unverified against the DNA. TRBV1 is an annotated pseudogene. This CDR3 has 18 residues. CDR3 nucleotides: TGCACCAGCAGCCAAGATTCAAGCGGGGGGGCGGAACAAGAGACCCAGTACTTC. This sequence encodes CTSSQDSSGGAEQETQYF.

The chain links TRBV5-1 to TRBJ2-7, with D possibly TRBD2 on 6 matching bases. Trimming removed 4 bases at V and 5 bases at J, with 16 bases between. CDR1 SGHRS and CDR2 YFSETQ come from the germline V gene. This CDR3 comprises 14 residues. CDR3 sequence (DNA): TGCGCCAGCAGCCGGGGGACCCCTCAGGACGAGCAGTACTTC. Protein sequence: CASSRGTPQDEQYF.

This clone has a single count. This rearrangement joins TRBV4-3 to TRBJ1-1; D unclear. Germline V gives CDR1 LGHNA, CDR2 YSLEER. This CDR3 spans 16 amino acids. V gave up 0 bases and J gave up 0 bases, with 11 bases separating them. CDR3 loop: CASSQDQVQMNTEAFF. Here the CDR3 DNA reads TGCGCCAGCAGCCAAGATCAGGTACAGATGAACACTGAAGCTTTCTTT.

The V and J genes are TRBV6-2 or TRBV6-3 and TRBJ2-7; D gene unclear. CDR3 length: 18 amino acids. Germline V CDR1 and CDR2: MNHEY, SVGEGT. V lost 2 bases and J lost 1, with 21 bases in between. CDR3 sequence (DNA): TGTGCCAGCAGTTACCCCTCCTCCTCTCCGGGTGGGTCCTACGAGCAGTACGTC. Translation gives CASSYPSSSPGGSYEQYV.

The V gene is TRBV29-1, the J gene TRBJ2-7, with a tentative D call TRBD2 (6 bases). Germline CDR1 SQVTM, CDR2 ANQGSEA. This CDR3 is built from 13 residues. Trimming took off 4 bases at V and 5 bases at J, with 15 bases between the two ends. The CDR3 DNA reads TGCAGCGTTGTTCCCGGGACTTCTAACGAGCAGTACTTC. Translating it yields CSVVPGTSNEQYF.

V usage is TRBV28 and J usage is TRBJ1-3, with a possible D match to TRBD1 (5 bases). Deletions cut 7 bases from V and 4 bases from J, with 14 bases between. CDR3 length: 14 amino acids. CDR1 and CDR2 (germline): MDHEN, SYDVKM. The CDR3 reads CASTLGGSGNTIYF. In DNA, the CDR3 is TGTGCCAGCACTCTCGGGGGTTCCGGAAACACCATATATTTT.

J is TRBJ2-1 and V is TRBV5-1, with a tentative D call TRBD1 (6 bases). Deletions cut 4 bases from V and 6 bases from J, with 11 bases between. The CDR3 covers 13 residues. Germline CDR1 and CDR2: SGHRS and YFSETQ. The CDR3 bases are TGCGCCAGCAGCCAGGGGACACTCAATGAGCAGTTCTTC. It translates to CASSQGTLNEQFF.

The V call is TRBV18, the J call TRBJ1-2; D remains unclear. CDR3 length: 12 residues. V was trimmed by 0 bases and J by 5 bases, leaving 4 bases between them. The germline gives CDR1 KGHSH, CDR2 LQKENI. The CDR3 loop is CASSPPQYGYTF. CDR3 DNA: TGTGCCAGCTCACCACCTCAGTATGGCTACACCTTC.

The rearrangement uses TRBV3-1 (or the pseudogene TRBV3-2) and TRBJ1-4; 9 bases are shared with TRBD1. Trimming took 2 bases from V and 0 from J; bases not matched to a gene: 7. The CDR3 has 18 residues. CDR1 and CDR2 (germline): LGHDT, YNNKEL (reference sequence). In DNA form, the CDR3 reads TGTGCCAGCAGCCAACGAACAGGGGGCGCGTCAACTAATGAAAAACTGTTTTTT. Its protein product is CASSQRTGGASTNEKLFF.

This chain connects TRBV2 to TRBJ2-1, with D possibly being TRBD1 (6 bases). Germline lookup yields CDR1 SNHLY and CDR2 FYNNEI. The CDR3 is made up of 13 amino acids. V lost 5 bases and J 12 bases, leaving 17 bases between the germline ends. As DNA, the CDR3 is TGTGCCAGCAGTACCTGGGACACCATGAGGCAGTTCTTC. This codes for CASSTWDTMRQFF.

The chain joins TRBV7-2 to TRBJ2-1, with 13 bases identical to TRBD2. Looked up from germline, CDR1 is SGHTA and CDR2 is FQGNSA. The CDR3 is 17 residues long. The ends lost 5 bases at V and 4 bases at J; junction bases unmatched: 8. The CDR3 DNA sequence: TGTGCCAGCAGCCCAACCCTACTAGCGGGAGGGTACAATGAGCAGTTCTTC. As protein: CASSPTLLAGGYNEQFF. Filled out from reference TRBV7-2 and TRBJ2-1, the complete variable domain reads GAGVSQSPSNKVTEKGKDVELRCDPISGHTALYWYRQSLGQGLEFLIYFQGNSAPDKSGLPSDRFSAERTGGSVSTLTIQRTQQEDSAVYLCASSPTLLAGGYNEQFFGPGTRLTVL.

This clone appeared a single time. The V gene is TRBV27, the J gene TRBJ1-2, with TRBD1 matching 11 bases. V was clipped by 4 bases and J by 7 bases; unmatched bases: 8. Germline V gives CDR1 MNHEY, CDR2 SMNVEV (reference sequence). The CDR3 length is 15 residues. CDR3 sequence reads: CASSSQGTGGFGYTF. The CDR3 coding sequence is TGTGCCAGCAGTTCCCAAGGGACAGGGGGATTTGGCTACACCTTC.

V and J are TRBV12-5 and TRBJ2-2; 10 nucleotides match TRBD2. The CDR3 extends over 16 amino acids. CDR1 LGHNT and CDR2 FRNRAP come from the germline V gene. After removal of 7 bases from V and 7 bases from J, the junction contained 12 bases not matched to a gene. CDR3 residues: CASVAKPSGSHGELFF. The CDR3 DNA follows: TGTGCTAGTGTCGCGAAGCCTAGCGGGAGTCACGGGGAGCTGTTTTTT.

This clone was picked up one time. The rearrangement links TRBV7-9 to TRBJ1-3, with D maybe TRBD1 (5 bases). Per the germline V gene, CDR1 is SEHNR and CDR2 is FQNEAQ (reference sequence). Trimming stripped 4 bases from V and 0 bases from J, with 13 bases between. The CDR3 runs 16 residues. DNA for the CDR3: TGTGCCAGCAGCTCATACCGACAGTTCTCTGGAAACACCATATATTTT. This encodes CASSSYRQFSGNTIYF.

V gene TRBV7-2 combines with J gene TRBJ1-6; tentative D call: TRBD1 (6 bases). The CDR3 totals 14 residues. V was shortened by 1 base and J by 7 bases, with 8 bases between the two germline ends. Germline V CDR1 and CDR2: SGHTA, FQGNSA. In nucleotides, the CDR3 is TGTGCCAGCAGCTTAGACAGGGCGAATTCACCCCTCCACTTT. It specifies CASSLDRANSPLHF.

The V call is TRBV29-1, the J call TRBJ2-2; possible D gene TRBD1, 6 bases. In germline, CDR1 is SQVTM, CDR2 ANQGSEA. The CDR3 is 15 residues long. Trimming took 5 bases from V and 1 from J, leaving 14 bases between them. CDR3 bases: TGCAGCGTTTCGCGACAGGCGCAGAACACCGGGGAGCTGTTTTTT. This gives the protein CSVSRQAQNTGELFF.

The chain joins TRBV9 to TRBJ2-5; 8 nucleotides align to TRBD2. The CDR3 runs 14 residues. Germline CDR1 SGDLS, CDR2 YYNGEE. Trimming cost V 4 bases and J 2 bases; bases outside gene matches: 4. Here the CDR3 DNA reads TGTGCCAGCAGCTCGGGACTAGGGCAAGAGACCCAGTACTTC. This translates into CASSSGLGQETQYF.

The rearrangement uses TRBV7-9 and TRBJ1-2; D is perhaps TRBD1 (5 bases). V was clipped by 2 bases and J by 6 bases, with 13 bases between them. Germline CDR1 SEHNR, CDR2 FQNEAQ (reference sequence). The CDR3 is 14 amino acids. The CDR3 region is CASSLMGGVDGYTF. DNA of the CDR3: TGTGCCAGCAGCTTAATGGGGGGAGTGGATGGCTACACCTTC.

V and J are TRBV2 and TRBJ2-7; tentative D call: TRBD2 (6 bases). The CDR3 runs to 14 residues. V shed 1 base and J shed 5 bases, with 12 bases lying between them. The germline V gene has CDR1 SNHLY and CDR2 FYNNEI. Here the CDR3 reads CASSEDTSSDEQYF. In DNA, the CDR3 is TGTGCCAGCAGTGAAGACACTAGCTCGGACGAGCAGTACTTC. The full variable domain, rest sourced from reference TRBV2 and TRBJ2-7, is EPEVTQTPSHQVTQMGQEVILRCVPISNHLYFYWYRQILGQKVEFLVSFYNNEISEKSEIFDDQFSVERPDGSNFTLKIRSTKLEDSAMYFCASSEDTSSDEQYFGPGTRLTVT.

This chain uses TRBV6-5 with TRBJ2-1, with D possibly being TRBD2 (5 bases). CDR3 length equals 15 residues. Trimming removed 8 bases at V and 0 bases at J, with 14 bases between. Germline values: CDR1 MNHEY, CDR2 SVGAGI. The CDR3 loop reads CASGPDSSSYNEQFF. CDR3 nucleotides: TGTGCCAGCGGGCCGGACTCGAGCTCCTACAATGAGCAGTTCTTC.

This sequence joins TRBV4-1 and TRBJ2-2; TRBD2 agrees at 9 bases. This CDR3 has 18 amino acids. Germline values: CDR1 MGHRA, CDR2 YSYEKL. V gave up 4 bases and J gave up 3 bases; unmatched junction bases: 12. The CDR3 reads CASSPDGSGGHYTGELFF. The CDR3 DNA is TGCGCCAGCAGCCCCGATGGTAGCGGGGGTCATTACACCGGGGAGCTGTTTTTT.

The chain has TRBV7-2 and TRBJ2-1; 8 nucleotides line up with TRBD2. There are 15 residues in the CDR3. V gave up 1 base and J gave up 1 base; unmatched junction bases: 0. Per germline, CDR1 SGHTA and CDR2 FQGNSA. The CDR3 nucleotides are TGTGCCAGCAGCTTAGGACTAGCGTCCTACAATGAGCAGTTCTTC. It translates to CASSLGLASYNEQFF.